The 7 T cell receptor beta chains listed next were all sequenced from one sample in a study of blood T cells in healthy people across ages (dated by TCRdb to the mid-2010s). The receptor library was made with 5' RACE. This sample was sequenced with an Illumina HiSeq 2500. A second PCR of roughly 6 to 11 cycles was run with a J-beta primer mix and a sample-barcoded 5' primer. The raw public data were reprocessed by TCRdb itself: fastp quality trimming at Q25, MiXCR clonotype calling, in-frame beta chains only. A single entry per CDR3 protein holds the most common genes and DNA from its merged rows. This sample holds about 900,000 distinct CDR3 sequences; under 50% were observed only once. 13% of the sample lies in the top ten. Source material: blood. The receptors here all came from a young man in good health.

The CDR3 reads CASSFRRRTQETQYF. The CDR3 region has the DNA TGTGCCAGTAGTTTTCGCAGGAGGACTCAAGAGACCCAGTACTTC. The chain has TRBV19 and TRBJ2-5; D is perhaps TRBD2 (5 bases). Trimming removed 5 bases at V and 2 bases at J, with 15 bases between. Per the germline V gene, CDR1 is LNHDA and CDR2 is SQIVND (reference sequence). The length of the CDR3 is 15 residues. The complete variable domain, with remaining parts taken from reference TRBV19 and TRBJ2-5, reads DGGITQSPKYLFRKEGQNVTLSCEQNLNHDAMYWYRQDPGQGLRLIYYSQIVNDFQKGDIAEGYSVSREKKESFPLTVTSAQKNPTAFYLCASSFRRRTQETQYFGPGTRLLVL.

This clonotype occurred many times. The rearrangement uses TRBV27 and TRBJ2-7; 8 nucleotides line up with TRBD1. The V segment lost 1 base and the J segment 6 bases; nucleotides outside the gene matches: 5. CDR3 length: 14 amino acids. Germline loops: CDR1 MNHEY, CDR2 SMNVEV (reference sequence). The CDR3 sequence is CASSLFRGQGEQYF. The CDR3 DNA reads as TGTGCCAGCAGTTTATTCAGGGGGCAGGGCGAGCAGTACTTC.

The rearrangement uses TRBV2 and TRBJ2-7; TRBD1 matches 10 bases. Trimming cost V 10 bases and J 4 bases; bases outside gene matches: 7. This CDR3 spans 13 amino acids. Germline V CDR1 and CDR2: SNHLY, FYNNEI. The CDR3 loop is CATGGQGFYEQYF. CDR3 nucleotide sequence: TGTGCCACCGGGGGACAGGGGTTTTACGAGCAGTACTTC.

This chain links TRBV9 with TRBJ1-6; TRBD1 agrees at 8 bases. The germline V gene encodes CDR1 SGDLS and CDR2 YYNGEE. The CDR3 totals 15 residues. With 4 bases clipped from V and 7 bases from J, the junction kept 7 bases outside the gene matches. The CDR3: CASSPQGANNSPLHF. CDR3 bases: TGTGCCAGCAGCCCCCAGGGGGCAAACAATTCACCCCTCCACTTT. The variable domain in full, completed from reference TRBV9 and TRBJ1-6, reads DSGVTQTPKHLITATGQRVTLRCSPRSGDLSVYWYQQSLDQGLQFLIQYYNGEERAKGNILERFSAQQFPDLHSELNLSSLELGDSALYFCASSPQGANNSPLHFGNGTRLTVT.

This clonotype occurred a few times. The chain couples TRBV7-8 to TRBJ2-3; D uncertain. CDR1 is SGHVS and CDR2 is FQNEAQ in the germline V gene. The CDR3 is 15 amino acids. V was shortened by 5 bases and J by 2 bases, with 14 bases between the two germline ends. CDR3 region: CASSPSGSLTDTQYF. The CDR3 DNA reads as TGTGCCAGCAGCCCATCAGGAAGCCTCACAGATACGCAGTATTTT.

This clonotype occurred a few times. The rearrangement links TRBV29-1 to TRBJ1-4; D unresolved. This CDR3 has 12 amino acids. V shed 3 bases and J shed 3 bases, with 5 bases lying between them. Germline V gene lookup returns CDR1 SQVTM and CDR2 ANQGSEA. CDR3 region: CSVEAANEKLFF. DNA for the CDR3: TGCAGCGTTGAGGCCGCTAATGAAAAACTGTTTTTT.

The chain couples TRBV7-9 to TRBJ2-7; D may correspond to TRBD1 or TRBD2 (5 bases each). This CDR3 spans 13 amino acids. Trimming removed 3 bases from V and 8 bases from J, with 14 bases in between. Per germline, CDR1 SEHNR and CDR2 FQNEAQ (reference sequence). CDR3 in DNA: TGTGCCAGCAGCTTGGCTTCCGGGACCAAGCAGTACTTC. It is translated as CASSLASGTKQYF.